Below, 25 T cell receptor beta chains from the same sample are listed, as sequenced in a study of T cells in women clearing cervical HPV infection. Libraries were prepared by immunoSEQ multiplex PCR; TCRdb keeps only in-frame clonotypes and omits some of them. Seen in this sample are roughly 22,000 clones; the ten most common clones hold less than 15%. What was sequenced was blood buffy coat. All receptors derive from a woman between 18 and 70 years old with a cervical HPV16 infection that either progressed to CIN3+ or cleared (not recorded which).

Concerning this clone itself: The read terminates 3 residues ahead of where the CDR3 ends, so the germline J gene completes it. The rearrangement uses TRBV5-1 and TRBJ2-2, with D possibly matching TRBD2 (6 bases). There are 17 residues in the CDR3. Germline V gene data show CDR1 as SGHRS and CDR2 as YFSETQ. The chain's CDR3 is CASSLAAGSSGANVLFF. The sequenced part of the CDR3 DNA is TGCGCCAGCAGCTTGGCGGCCGGGAGCTCTGGGGCCAACGTG.

Note on this clone: The read gets to within 3 residues of the CDR3 end, and the germline J gene fills in the rest. The gene calls are TRBV7-7 and TRBJ2-1, with 13 bases identical to TRBD2. Germline V gives CDR1 SSHAT, CDR2 FNYEAQ (reference sequence). The trim removed 5 bases at V and 8 bases at J, leaving 12 bases unmatched. This CDR3 is built from 17 residues. The CDR3 sequence is CASSLGTSGIVSDEQFF. The covered CDR3 bases are TGTGCCAGCAGCCTCGGGACTAGCGGGATCGTATCGGATGAG.

Points on this clone: The CDR3 end falls 3 residues outside the read, so it is completed with the germline J gene. The chain couples TRBV7-2 to TRBJ2-2, with no clear D. The CDR3 runs 15 residues. Germline loops: CDR1 SGHTA, CDR2 FQGNSA. CDR3 bases read: TGTGCCAGCAGCCCTGACATGAGGTCTGGTGAAAAG. It specifies CASSPDMRSGEK. The full CDR3 reads CASSPDMRSGEKLFF. Based on the CDR3 plus reference TRBV7-2 and TRBJ2-2, the full variable domain is GAGVSQSPSNKVTEKGKDVELRCDPISGHTALYWYRQSLGQGLEFLIYFQGNSAPDKSGLPSDRFSAERTGGSVSTLTIQRTQQEDSAVYLCASSPDMRSGEKLFFGEGSRLTVL.

About this clone itself: The read is 3 residues too short to cover the CDR3 end, so that end is filled in from the germline J gene. The J gene is TRBJ2-7, the V gene TRBV10-3, with 8 bases matching TRBD1. Germline-derived CDR1 and CDR2 are ENHRY and SYGVKD. The CDR3 is 14 amino acids. Trimming took 4 bases from V and 4 from J; bases not matched to a gene: 6. Partial CDR3 DNA: TGTGCCATCAGTGCCGACAGGGGAGTGTACGAG. Its translation: CAISADRGVYE. The CDR3, in full, reads CAISADRGVYEQYF.

As for this clone: Read sequence stops 3 residues before the CDR3 end, and the germline J gene provides the missing end. V is TRBV19 and J is TRBJ2-5, with 8 bases aligning to TRBD2. This CDR3 region has 15 residues. V trimming: 5 bases; J trimming: 4 bases; junction bases outside the gene matches: 9. Germline V gene data show CDR1 as LNHDA and CDR2 as SQIVND (reference sequence). The CDR3 bases that were read are TGTGCCAGTAGTCCCCGGAGTAGCGGGACAGAGACC. Translated: CASSPRSSGTET. The complete CDR3 protein is CASSPRSSGTETQYF.

The part of the CDR3 DNA that was read is TGCAGTGCTAGTTCCAGGGAAGATACG. Translated, it gives CSASSREDT. The whole CDR3 sequence reads CSASSREDTQYF. The chain couples TRBV20-1 to TRBJ2-3; maybe TRBD1 (5 bases). With the read ending 3 residues before the CDR3 end, the germline J gene is used to fill in that end. The CDR3 has 12 residues. CDR1 and CDR2 from the germline V gene are DFQATT and SNEGSKA (reference sequence). Trimming removed 3 bases at V and 5 bases at J, with 9 bases between.

This clone shows up as medium-sized by frequency. The CDR3 goes on 3 residues after the read ends, and that part is filled in from the germline J gene. The chain uses TRBV2 and TRBJ2-6; no clear D gene. From germline, CDR1 is SNHLY and CDR2 FYNNEI. Trimming removed 4 bases from V and 1 base from J, with 11 bases in between. The CDR3 consists of 16 residues. Incomplete CDR3 DNA: TGTGCCAGCAGTGTTGGCAGAACGTCTGGGGCCAACGTC. It translates to CASSVGRTSGANV. The CDR3 in full is CASSVGRTSGANVLTF.

Turning to this clone: Sequence at one end of the junction differs from germline and may be a read error. The CDR3 end lies 3 residues beyond the end of the read and is filled in from the germline J gene. The same CDR3 also results from other DNA sequences found in this sample. The rearrangement links TRBV19 to TRBJ1-3; 7 bases fit TRBD1. Germline V CDR1 and CDR2: LNHDA, SQIVND (reference sequence). The CDR3 sequence is 16 residues long. CDR3 sequence: CASTGDRVDSGNTIYF. The sequenced part of the CDR3 DNA is TGTGCCAGCACCGGCGACAGGGTGGACTCTGGAAACACG.

As to this clone: Coverage ceases 3 residues before the CDR3 finishes, and the germline J gene fills in the end. This chain links TRBV5-1 with TRBJ1-1; D perhaps matches TRBD1 (6 bases). The ends were cut back, 0 bases at V and 1 base at J, with 10 bases in the middle. This CDR3 has 15 residues. Germline V gene data show CDR1 as SGHRS and CDR2 as YFSETQ. The covered CDR3 bases are TGCGCCAGCAGCTTGGGGGGGCCAACGAACACTGAA. The encoded protein is CASSLGGPTNTE. In full, the CDR3 is CASSLGGPTNTEAFF.

As for this clone: The read comes to an end 3 residues before the CDR3 does, leaving the germline J gene to fill in the end. This chain uses TRBV28 with TRBJ2-3, with D possibly TRBD1 on 6 matching bases. The ends were cut back, 6 bases at V and 3 bases at J, with 19 bases in the middle. This CDR3 is 16 amino acids long. The germline V gene has CDR1 MDHEN and CDR2 SYDVKM. This CDR3 reads CASSPLQGMGTDTQYF. The part of the CDR3 DNA that was read is TGTGCCAGCAGCCCCCTCCAGGGGATGGGGACAGATACG.

Worth noting for this clone: The observed sequence ends 3 residues before the CDR3 terminus, with the missing tail filled in from the germline J gene. The chain uses TRBV7-2 and TRBJ2-3, with TRBD2 matching 9 bases. The length of the CDR3 is 13 residues. The V gene's germline CDR1 is SGHTA and CDR2 FQGNSA. Partial CDR3 DNA: TGTGCCAGCAGCTTAAGCGGGGGGAGGACG. Residues: CASSLSGGRT. The whole CDR3 region reads CASSLSGGRTQYF.

With respect to this clone: The CDR3 goes on 3 residues after the read ends, and that part is filled in from the germline J gene. The chain is built from TRBV29-1 and TRBJ2-5; 11 bases match TRBD2. The CDR3 is 14 amino acids. V lost 7 bases and J lost 5; bases outside the gene matches: 9. Germline V lookup: CDR1 SQVTM, CDR2 ANQGSEA. CDR3 in amino acids: CSGVGTSGRETQYF. The covered CDR3 bases are TGCAGCGGGGTAGGGACTAGCGGTCGGGAGACC.

A remark on this clone: From the germline J gene comes the end of the CDR3, since the read stops 3 residues before it. V and J are TRBV7-9 and TRBJ2-1, with 8 bases that match TRBD1. This CDR3 has 15 residues. The V and J ends lost 5 bases and 7 bases, in that order; junction bases with no gene match: 10. Germline lookup yields CDR1 SEHNR and CDR2 FQNEAQ (reference sequence). Partial CDR3 DNA: TGTGCCAGCAGCCCAAGGGTCAGGGGGCAAAATGAG. Translated: CASSPRVRGQNE. From start to end, the CDR3 is CASSPRVRGQNEQFF.

Turning to this clone: The read ends 3 residues shy of where the CDR3 ends; the end is completed using the germline J gene. The chain carries TRBV5-1 and TRBJ2-3, with 10 bases aligning to TRBD1. CDR1 and CDR2 (germline): SGHRS, YFSETQ. This CDR3 spans 17 amino acids. CDR3 amino acids: CASSLVGGQGFQETQYF. The covered CDR3 bases are TGCGCCAGCAGCTTGGTGGGGGGACAGGGGTTCCAAGAGACG.

About this clone: The read comes to an end 3 residues before the CDR3 does, leaving the germline J gene to fill in the end. V and J are TRBV4-1 and TRBJ2-1; 8 bases agree with TRBD2. The CDR3 has 17 amino acids. V lost 5 bases, J lost 5 bases, and 14 bases stayed unmatched. Per germline, CDR1 MGHRA and CDR2 YSYEKL. The CDR3 DNA, read in part, is TGCGCCAGCAGCTCTACGCTTCGGGGGGGCCAGGACAATGAG. This encodes CASSSTLRGGQDNE. The CDR3 in its entirety is CASSSTLRGGQDNEQFF.

Comments on this clone: The read falls 3 residues short of the CDR3 end, and the missing part is taken from the germline J gene. V is TRBV25-1 and J is TRBJ2-7; 8 bases agree with TRBD1. The J segment lost 6 bases and the V segment lost 2 bases, leaving 3 bases of the junction unmatched. The CDR3 spans 13 residues. The germline V gene encodes CDR1 MGHDK and CDR2 SYGVNS. CDR3 DNA (partial): TGTGCCAGCAGTGAACAGGGGGCTAGCGAG. Amino acids: CASSEQGASE. In full, the CDR3 reads CASSEQGASEQYF.

Notes on this clone: The missing CDR3 end, 3 residues past where the read stops, is filled in from the germline J gene. This rearrangement joins TRBV5-4 to TRBJ1-6; maybe TRBD1 (6 bases). This CDR3 contains 15 residues. V lost 2 bases and J lost 8, with 14 bases in between. CDR1 SGHNT and CDR2 YYREEE come from the germline V gene (reference sequence). CDR3: CASSFGGGWDSPLHF. CDR3 DNA, as far as it was read: TGTGCCAGCAGCTTTGGGGGGGGCTGGGATTCACCC.

CDR3: CASSPTGTLGEKLFF. CDR3 DNA, as far as it was read: TGCGCCAGCAGCCCGACCGGGACATTGGGTGAAAAA. This rearrangement joins TRBV5-1 to TRBJ1-4; a possible D gene is TRBD1 (6 bases). The read terminates 3 residues before the CDR3 end, so the remaining end is supplied by the germline J gene. The V end was cut by 4 bases, the J end by 7 bases, with 17 bases between. CDR3 size: 15 residues. Germline V gives CDR1 SGHRS, CDR2 YFSETQ.

About this clone: The read falls 3 residues short of the CDR3 end, and the missing part is taken from the germline J gene. This chain joins TRBV6-2 or TRBV6-3 and TRBJ1-5; tentatively, D is TRBD1 (5 bases). Germline CDR1 and CDR2: MNHEY and SVGEGT. V lost 6 bases and J lost 1, with 13 bases in between. The CDR3 is 15 residues long. CDR3 region: CASRPHRQSNQPQHF. The sequenced CDR3 bases are TGTGCCAGCAGACCACATCGACAGAGCAATCAGCCC.

The CDR3 is CASSLGPSQETQYF. The CDR3 DNA, read in part, is TGTGCCAGCAGCTTAGGGCCTAGCCAAGAGACC. The chain employs TRBV11-1 and TRBJ2-5, with D unclear. The observed sequence ends 3 residues before the CDR3 terminus, with the missing tail filled in from the germline J gene. The CDR3 is 14 residues long. V lost 1 base to trimming and J lost 1 base, with 7 bases between them. Germline V CDR1 and CDR2: SGHAT, FQDESV (reference sequence).

Details on this clone: The read halts 3 residues ahead of the CDR3 end, with the missing end drawn from the germline J gene. The rearrangement joins TRBV11-1 to TRBJ2-1; D is undetermined. In germline, CDR1 is SGHAT, CDR2 FQDESV (reference sequence). There are 15 residues in the CDR3. The V and J ends lost 3 bases and 4 bases respectively, with 13 bases between them. The DNA read from the CDR3 is TGTGCCAGCAGCTTGGAGACTCTCCTATACAATGAG. This codes for CASSLETLLYNE. The full CDR3 sequence reads CASSLETLLYNEQFF.

Concerning this clone itself: The DNA ends 3 residues before the CDR3 does, and the rest of the CDR3 is filled in from the germline J gene. V and J are TRBV19 and TRBJ2-4, with 7 bases matching TRBD1. This CDR3 has 15 amino acids. Germline lookup yields CDR1 LNHDA and CDR2 SQIVND (reference sequence). With V trimmed by 2 bases and J by 6 bases, 7 bases remained unmatched. This chain's CDR3 is CASSISRSGGNIQYF. CDR3 DNA, as far as it was read: TGTGCCAGTAGTATATCTCGCTCAGGGGGAAACATT.

As for this clone: The CDR3 goes on 3 residues after the read ends, and that part is filled in from the germline J gene. The chain combines TRBV7-8 with TRBJ2-1; TRBD1 is a possible D gene (5 bases). CDR3 length: 12 amino acids. The germline CDR1 and CDR2 sequences are SGHVS and FQNEAQ. Between the trimmed V and J ends, which lost 2 bases and 8 bases, there was a span of 7 bases. Partial CDR3 DNA: TGTGCCAGCAGCTTACAGGGTGATGAG. This gives the protein CASSLQGDE. In full, the CDR3 is CASSLQGDEQFF.

Remarks on this clone: The CDR3 is cut off 3 residues early in the read; its end comes from the germline J gene. The V gene is TRBV19, the J gene TRBJ2-7; TRBD2 might be the D (6 bases). V shed 5 bases and J shed 0 bases, with 11 bases lying between them. CDR1 and CDR2 (germline): LNHDA, SQIVND (reference sequence). The CDR3 is 14 residues long. The CDR3 sequence: CASSWAGSSYEQYF. CDR3 DNA, as far as it was read: TGTGCCAGTAGTTGGGCGGGGAGCTCCTACGAG.

As for this clone: Sequencing ends 3 residues short of the CDR3 end; the germline J gene provides the rest. This sequence joins TRBV12-3 or TRBV12-4 and TRBJ2-5, with D possibly called TRBD1 or TRBD2 (5 bases each). The CDR3 covers 16 residues. Trimming took 1 base from V and 5 from J, leaving 17 bases between them. This CDR3 reads CASSLGRGGRGETQYF. The DNA read from the CDR3 is TGTGCCAGCAGTTTAGGAAGGGGTGGGAGAGGGGAGACC.